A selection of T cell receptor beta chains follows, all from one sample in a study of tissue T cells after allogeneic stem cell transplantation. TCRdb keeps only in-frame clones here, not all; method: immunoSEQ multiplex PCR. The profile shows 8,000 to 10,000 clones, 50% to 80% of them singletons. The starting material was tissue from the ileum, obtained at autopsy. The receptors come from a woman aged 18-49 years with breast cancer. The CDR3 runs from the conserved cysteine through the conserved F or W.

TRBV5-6	CASSLEGFGRRQETQYF
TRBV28	CASSKVGGQYNEQFF
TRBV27	CASSVSLHSGNTIYF
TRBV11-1	CASAPRGRDNEQFF
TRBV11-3	CASSFPTSGRDTGELFF
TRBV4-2	CASSQEPIAGLAEQFF
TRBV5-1	CASSLGWFTGLAKNIQYF
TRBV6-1	CASSENRDHEQYF
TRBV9	CASSPGSQETQYF
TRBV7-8	CASSFLAITDTQYF